The 31 T cell receptor beta chains listed next were all sequenced from one sample in a study of T cell repertoires in aging, cancer and after chemotherapy. Amplification of TCR beta used genomic DNA extracted from peripheral blood. A mixed TRB-A/B primer pool amplified rearranged TRB by multiplex touch-down PCR. TCRdb re-derived calls from the multiplex PCR reads in MiXCR, one entry per CDR3 protein. This table holds some 3,000 distinct CDR3 sequences, 22% found once. The sequenced sample was blood. The receptors were gathered from a human donor with a solid tumor.

The chain recombines TRBV6-2 or TRBV6-3 with TRBJ2-7; tentative D call: TRBD2 (7 bases). The CDR3 is made up of 17 amino acids. The V gene lost 0 bases and the J gene lost 0 bases, with 15 bases spanning the gap. In germline, CDR1 is MNHEY, CDR2 SVGEGT. In nucleotides, the CDR3 is TGTGCCAGCAGTTACTCGTTTGGGGGCGGGGGCTCCTACGAGCAGTACTTC. It yields the protein CASSYSFGGGGSYEQYF.

On this clonotype: Relative to the germline gene, one junction end is altered; a read error may explain this. V and J are TRBV7-2 and TRBJ2-5, with D possibly matching TRBD2 (5 bases). Germline assignment: CDR1 SGHTA and CDR2 FQGNSA. The CDR3 contains 13 residues. CDR3 in amino acids: CASSREIQETQNF. Written as DNA, the CDR3 is TGTGCCAGCAGCAGGGAGATCCAAGAGACCCAGAACTTC.

The genes are TRBV6-6 and TRBJ2-1; 13 positions match TRBD2. The CDR3 loop spans 16 amino acids. The germline CDR1 and CDR2 sequences are MNHNY and SVGAGI (reference sequence). With 6 bases clipped from V and 2 bases from J, the junction kept 4 bases outside the gene matches. CDR3 loop: CASRLTSGGTYNEQFF. The CDR3 DNA follows: TGTGCCAGCAGGTTGACTAGCGGGGGGACCTACAATGAGCAGTTCTTC.

In this sample, this clonotype is medium-sized. The chain links TRBV7-2 to TRBJ2-3; 7 nucleotides align to TRBD2. V lost 5 bases to trimming and J lost 7 bases; unmatched junction nucleotides: 15. CDR3 size: 16 residues. Germline V CDR1 and CDR2: SGHTA, FQGNSA. CDR3 in DNA: TGTGCCAGCAGCCCTAGGTGGGTGGCGGGGGAGAATACGCAGTATTTT. Its protein product is CASSPRWVAGENTQYF.

Remarks on this clonotype: A much larger clone differs from this one at a single base, so this may be a read error. J is TRBJ1-1 and V is TRBV19; D not certain. Trimming shortened V by 2 bases and J by 5 bases, and 12 bases separated the two germline ends. This CDR3 has 14 residues. Germline CDR1 and CDR2: LNHDA and SQIVND (reference sequence). CDR3 region: CASSIKGSWTEAFF. The CDR3 bases are TGTGCCAGTAGTATAAAGGGTAGTTGGACTGAAGCTTTCTTT.

The chain couples TRBV25-1 to TRBJ1-2; tentatively, D is TRBD1 (5 bases). Trimming removed 7 bases at V and 7 bases at J, with 13 bases between. This CDR3 spans 12 amino acids. Germline V gene lookup returns CDR1 MGHDK and CDR2 SYGVNS. The CDR3 here is CASKQAGGGYTF. For the CDR3, the DNA is TGTGCCAGCAAACAGGCGGGGGGTGGCTACACCTTC.

By share, this clonotype counts as medium-sized. V and J are TRBV7-9 and TRBJ2-5; D call uncertain. V lost 1 base and J lost 4, with 13 bases in between. Germline-derived CDR1 and CDR2 are SEHNR and FQNEAQ (reference sequence). The length of the CDR3 is 15 residues. CDR3 region: CASSLGGAIRETQYF. The DNA of the CDR3 is TGTGCCAGCAGCTTAGGAGGCGCCATTCGAGAGACCCAGTACTTC. The full variable domain, in which reference TRBV7-9 and TRBJ2-5 provide the parts outside the CDR3, is DTGVSQNPRHKITKRGQNVTFRCDPISEHNRLYWYRQTLGQGPEFLTYFQNEAQLEKSRLLSDRFSAERPKGSFSTLEIQRTEQGDSAMYLCASSLGGAIRETQYFGPGTRLLVL.

The V call is TRBV5-4, the J call TRBJ1-2; 7 bases are a match to TRBD1. CDR3 size: 15 residues. V lost 6 bases, J lost 4 bases, and 12 bases stayed unmatched. The germline gives CDR1 SGHNT, CDR2 YYREEE (reference sequence). The CDR3 nucleotides read TGTGCCAGCACCTTAAGGGGGCCCAATTCCTATGGCTACACCTTC. Its translation is CASTLRGPNSYGYTF.

V is TRBV20-1 and J is TRBJ1-5; D ambiguous. Germline lookup yields CDR1 DFQATT and CDR2 SNEGSKA (reference sequence). The CDR3 is 14 amino acids. V was clipped by 3 bases and J by 5 bases, with 14 bases between them. CDR3 coding DNA: TGCAGTGCTAGTATGACTCCGCTGGATCAGCCCCAGCATTTT. It encodes CSASMTPLDQPQHF.

The chain has TRBV30 and TRBJ2-5; 11 nucleotides agree with TRBD2. The CDR3 runs to 17 residues. Unmatched junction bases numbered 11, after V lost 1 base and J lost 4 bases. Germline V gene sequence: CDR1 GTSNPN, CDR2 SVGIG (reference sequence). The CDR3 bases are TGTGCCTGGAGTGCCACACTAGCGGGGGCCGCAGGAGAGACCCAGTACTTC. This encodes CAWSATLAGAAGETQYF. The variable domain in full, with the rest retrieved from reference TRBV30 and TRBJ2-5, is SQTIHQWPATLVQPVGSPLSLECTVEGTSNPNLYWYRQAAGRGLQLLFYSVGIGQISSEVPQNLSASRPQDRQFILSSKKLLLSDSGFYLCAWSATLAGAAGETQYFGPGTRLLVL.

This clonotype was detected a few times. The J gene is TRBJ2-3, the V gene TRBV24-1, with D maybe TRBD2 (7 bases). Germline assignment: CDR1 KGHDR and CDR2 SFDVKD. The CDR3 length is 16 residues. The V gene lost 2 bases and the J gene lost 6 bases, with 17 bases spanning the gap. CDR3 coding DNA: TGTGCCACCAGTGATTCAGGGAGCGGCGGGGGCGATACGCAGTATTTT. It is translated as CATSDSGSGGGDTQYF.

The chain employs TRBV19 and TRBJ2-7, with D possibly being TRBD1 (5 bases). With the DNA end fitting TRBJ2-5 better, the J assignment may be wrong. CDR1 and CDR2 (germline): LNHDA, SQIVND (reference sequence). There are 13 residues in the CDR3. The CDR3 region is CASSPTGQETQYF. CDR3 nucleotides: TGTGCCAGTAGTCCCACAGGTCAGGAGACCCAGTACTTC.

The CDR3 is CASSLDPYEQYF. The CDR3 nucleotides are TGTGCCAGCTCACTCGACCCGTACGAGCAGTACTTC. This sequence joins TRBV18 and TRBJ2-7; the D is unclear. Trimming left V 4 bases short and J 4 bases short, with 8 bases between. Germline assignment: CDR1 KGHSH and CDR2 LQKENI. The CDR3 is made up of 12 amino acids. Looking up the rest from reference TRBV18 and TRBJ2-7 gives the full variable domain: NAGVMQNPRHLVRRRGQEARLRCSPMKGHSHVYWYRQLPEEGLKFMVYLQKENIIDESGMPKERFSAEFPKEGPSILRIQQVVRGDSAAYFCASSLDPYEQYFGPGTRLTVT.

Sample share makes this clonotype large. The chain is built from TRBV7-2 and TRBJ2-3, with D unclear. Trimming took 5 bases from V and 1 from J, leaving 16 bases between them. Germline V CDR1 and CDR2: SGHTA, FQGNSA. The CDR3 is made up of 16 amino acids. CDR3 in amino acids: CASSLTTSSRTDTQYF. The CDR3 nucleotides read TGTGCCAGCAGCCTAACAACGTCCAGTCGCACAGATACGCAGTATTTT.

This clonotype is termed medium-sized. The rearrangement uses TRBV19 and TRBJ1-1; the D is unclear. The germline V and J ends were trimmed by 3 bases and 1 base, with 6 bases remaining between them. The germline V gene encodes CDR1 LNHDA and CDR2 SQIVND (reference sequence). The CDR3 is 13 amino acids. This chain's CDR3 is CASSIKRNTEAFF. In nucleotides, the CDR3 is TGTGCCAGTAGTATTAAACGGAACACTGAAGCTTTCTTT.

This clonotype is deemed medium-sized. The chain links TRBV7-2 to TRBJ2-5; 12 bases line up with TRBD2. V was clipped by 3 bases and J by 4 bases; unmatched bases: 6. Germline V lookup: CDR1 SGHTA, CDR2 FQGNSA. This CDR3 is built from 16 residues. This CDR3 reads CASSLMLAGGLETQYF. The CDR3 bases are TGTGCCAGCAGCTTGATGCTAGCGGGGGGGCTAGAGACCCAGTACTTC.

This clonotype ranks as medium-sized (0.01 to 0.1%). This chain links TRBV6-2 or TRBV6-3 with TRBJ1-2; D is unresolved. Trimming took 5 bases from V and 6 from J, leaving 22 bases between them. The CDR3 is made up of 16 amino acids. Germline V CDR1 and CDR2: MNHEY, SVGEGT. CDR3: CASSRPLAWIQNGYTF. CDR3 DNA sequence: TGTGCCAGCAGTCGACCTTTGGCCTGGATACAAAATGGCTACACCTTC.

V usage is TRBV19 and J usage is TRBJ1-1; possible D gene TRBD1, 6 bases. CDR1 LNHDA and CDR2 SQIVND come from the germline V gene (reference sequence). V shed 3 bases and J shed 0 bases, with 17 bases lying between them. The CDR3 is 17 amino acids. This chain's CDR3 is CASSMLVGQRVNTEAFF. CDR3 nucleotide sequence: TGTGCCAGTAGTATGTTGGTAGGACAGAGGGTGAACACTGAAGCTTTCTTT.

By share, this clonotype ranks as medium-sized. The chain recombines TRBV7-6 with TRBJ1-1; the match to TRBD1 covers 8 bases. Germline V gives CDR1 SGHVS, CDR2 FNYEAQ. The length of the CDR3 is 17 residues. V was clipped by 4 bases and J by 5 bases; unmatched bases: 15. CDR3 protein: CASSSSGGAGRGTEAFF. The DNA for the CDR3 is TGTGCCAGCAGCTCCTCAGGGGGCGCGGGGAGAGGAACTGAAGCTTTCTTT. The variable domain in full, with the rest retrieved from reference TRBV7-6 and TRBJ1-1, is GAGVSQSPRYKVTKRGQDVALRCDPISGHVSLYWYRQALGQGPEFLTYFNYEAQQDKSGLPNDRFSAERPEGSISTLTIQRTEQRDSAMYRCASSSSGGAGRGTEAFFGQGTRLTVV.

Judged by abundance, this clonotype is medium-sized. The rearrangement links TRBV7-2 to TRBJ1-4; possible D gene TRBD1, 6 bases. Germline assignment: CDR1 SGHTA and CDR2 FQGNSA. The CDR3 is 14 amino acids. The V gene lost 3 bases and the J gene lost 8 bases, with 13 bases spanning the gap. CDR3: CASSLGRGEEKLFF. In DNA form, the CDR3 reads TGTGCCAGCAGCTTGGGGAGGGGGGAAGAAAAACTGTTTTTT. Full variable domain (remainder filled in from reference TRBV7-2 and TRBJ1-4): GAGVSQSPSNKVTEKGKDVELRCDPISGHTALYWYRQSLGQGLEFLIYFQGNSAPDKSGLPSDRFSAERTGGSVSTLTIQRTQQEDSAVYLCASSLGRGEEKLFFGSGTQLSVL.

This clonotype turned up a few times. The chain employs TRBV5-8 and TRBJ2-5, with 12 bases matching TRBD2. Germline V gene data show CDR1 as SGHTS and CDR2 as YDEGEE. The trim removed 5 bases at V and 1 base at J, leaving 12 bases unmatched. CDR3 size: 18 residues. The CDR3 is CASRYGLAGTLSQETQYF. In nucleotides, the CDR3 is TGTGCCAGCAGATACGGACTAGCGGGGACTCTCAGCCAAGAGACCCAGTACTTC.

This sequence joins TRBV7-6 and TRBJ1-1, with D perhaps matching TRBD1 (6 bases). The length of the CDR3 is 16 residues. Per germline, CDR1 SGHVS and CDR2 FNYEAQ. V was pared by 5 bases and J by 4 bases, with 20 bases between. CDR3 DNA: TGTGCCAGCAGCCCAAGGGGGGTAAGAGGGAGCACTGAAGCTTTCTTT. Encoded protein: CASSPRGVRGSTEAFF.

This clonotype was recorded once. This may come from a read error, since a much larger clone is one base off. The chain uses TRBV6-2 or TRBV6-3 and TRBJ1-2; 8 bases agree with TRBD1. CDR3 length: 16 residues. V lost 7 bases to trimming and J lost 8 bases; unmatched junction nucleotides: 18. The germline V gene encodes CDR1 MNHEY and CDR2 SVGEGT. The CDR3 region has the DNA TGTGCCAGCACCACAGGCAGGGGGCGATCTGCGAGGGGCTACACCTTC. Amino acid sequence: CASTTGRGRSARGYTF.

This clonotype is judged large. The chain combines TRBV29-1 with TRBJ2-5, with D uncertain. Germline CDR1 SQVTM, CDR2 ANQGSEA. The V gene lost 5 bases and the J gene lost 2 bases, with 9 bases spanning the gap. The CDR3 length is 12 residues. DNA for the CDR3: TGCAGCGTTAAATTGGCACAAGAGACCCAGTACTTC. Amino acid sequence: CSVKLAQETQYF.

The table lists this clonotype with a count of one. Relative to the germline gene, one junction end is altered; a read error may explain this. The chain carries TRBV4-3 and TRBJ1-5; TRBD1 is a possible D gene (5 bases). Per germline, CDR1 LGHNA and CDR2 YSLEER. CDR3 length: 15 residues. In DNA, the CDR3 is TGTGCCAGCAGCCAAGAAACAGGAAGCAATCAGCCCCAGCATTTT. It yields the protein CASSQETGSNQPQHF.

The gene calls are TRBV6-5 and TRBJ1-1; D gene ambiguous. Per germline, CDR1 MNHEY and CDR2 SVGAGI. The CDR3 loop spans 17 amino acids. The V gene lost 3 bases and the J gene lost 1 base, with 18 bases spanning the gap. CDR3 sequence reads: CASSYAPPAGWNTEAFF. The DNA of the CDR3 is TGTGCCAGCAGTTATGCCCCCCCGGCGGGTTGGAACACTGAAGCTTTCTTT.

This clonotype is judged medium-sized (0.01 to 0.1%). The V call is TRBV7-2, the J call TRBJ2-1, with TRBD2 matching over 14 bases. The ends lost 1 base at V and 8 bases at J; junction bases unmatched: 13. The CDR3 runs to 19 residues. CDR1 and CDR2 from the germline V gene are SGHTA and FQGNSA. CDR3 sequence reads: CASSLGTSGGPGRRYEQFF. Here the CDR3 DNA reads TGTGCCAGCAGCTTAGGGACTAGCGGGGGGCCTGGTCGTCGCTATGAGCAGTTCTTC.

The J gene is TRBJ1-6, the V gene TRBV6-1, with TRBD1 identical over 9 bases. The CDR3 covers 14 residues. Germline CDR1 and CDR2: MNHNS and SASEGT. The V segment lost 10 bases and the J segment 5 bases; nucleotides outside the gene matches: 6. The DNA of the CDR3 is TGTGCCAACAGGGGGCTGTCGAATAATTCACCCCTCCACTTT. Its translation: CANRGLSNNSPLHF.

The CDR3 region has the DNA TGTGCCAGCAGCGGAAGATCGGCGTCGGCTTTCTTT. Its translation is CASSGRSASAFF. The V gene is TRBV7-2, the J gene TRBJ1-1; D gene unclear. CDR1 is SGHTA, CDR2 FQGNSA, per germline. The CDR3 loop spans 12 amino acids. Trimming left V 5 bases short and J 11 bases short, with 15 bases between.

This clonotype was seen a handful of times. The CDR3 nucleotides are TGTGCCAGCTCACCAAACAGCCTGAACACTGAAGCTTTCTTT. As protein: CASSPNSLNTEAFF. The chain joins TRBV18 to TRBJ1-1; no reliable D call. The V end was cut by 2 bases, the J end by 0 bases, with 7 bases between. CDR3 length equals 14 residues. Germline V lookup: CDR1 KGHSH, CDR2 LQKENI.

By sample fraction, this clonotype is medium-sized. The chain has TRBV6-6 and TRBJ2-7, with D uncertain. V lost 0 bases, J lost 3 bases, and 12 bases lay in between. Germline V gene data show CDR1 as MNHNY and CDR2 as SVGAGI (reference sequence). The CDR3 length is 15 residues. The CDR3 DNA reads TGTGCCAGCAGTTACTCGATAGGGAAGGGCTACGAGCAGTACTTC. Translation: CASSYSIGKGYEQYF.